The T cell receptor (beta chain) under discussion was sequenced for a study of control samples from healthy donors and cancer patients. Sequenced by immunoSEQ multiplex PCR; TCRdb stores in-frame clones only, minus some. In the table there are about 150,000 clones, roughly 90% of which are singletons. V was pared by 0 bases and J by 6 bases, with 6 bases of the junction left unmatched. Germline CDR1 and CDR2: SGHTA and FQGNSA. CDR3 length: 15 amino acids. The sample comprised blood. The receptor was derived from a woman under 40 in good health. The chain couples TRBV7-2 to TRBJ2-5; TRBD1 matches at 8 bases. The CDR3 protein is CASSLARTGQKTQYF. DNA of the CDR3: TGTGCCAGCAGCTTAGCGAGGACAGGGCAAAAGACCCAGTACTTC.